The 17 T cell receptor beta chains listed next were all sequenced from one sample in a study of human T cells and chemical hapten exposure. Stated time point: pre-sensitization, week 0. Treatment here: therapeutic diphenylcyclopropenone sensitization with weekly scalp DPC. TCRdb called the RACE reads again in MiXCR, with one record for every CDR3 protein. The sample contains around 330,000 distinct CDR3 sequences, about 5.4% of which appear only once. The input for sequencing was whole blood, taken in connection with sensitization to the hapten diphenylcyclopropenone (DPC). The receptors here all came from a woman aged 18-35 years with alopecia areata. Some clones in this sample may be carry-over from other donors' samples.

The table lists this clonotype with a few counts. V usage is TRBV5-1 and J usage is TRBJ2-3, with D possibly being TRBD1 or TRBD2 (5 bases each). The V gene's germline CDR1 is SGHRS and CDR2 YFSETQ. V lost 4 bases and J 4 bases, leaving 16 bases between the germline ends. This CDR3 has 15 amino acids. The CDR3 reads CASSEGNFAADTQYF. The CDR3, as DNA: TGCGCCAGCAGCGAGGGGAATTTTGCAGCAGATACGCAGTATTTT.

This clonotype was seen a single time. This may be a read error, as it is one base from a much larger clone. The J gene is TRBJ2-6, the V gene TRBV6-2 or TRBV6-3, with D possibly matching TRBD1 (5 bases). Germline assignment: CDR1 MNHEY and CDR2 SVGEGT. The CDR3 sequence is 16 residues long. Trimming pared 6 bases from V and 1 base from J, leaving 13 bases between. CDR3 in amino acids: CASRGAEKSGANVLTF. Written as DNA, the CDR3 is TGTGCCAGCAGAGGGGCAGAAAAGTCTGGGGCCAACGTCCTGACTTTC.

The J gene is TRBJ1-2, the V gene TRBV4-1, with D unclear. This CDR3 region has 15 residues. Looked up from germline, CDR1 is MGHRA and CDR2 is YSYEKL. V gave up 2 bases and J gave up 0 bases, with 10 bases separating them. The CDR3 protein is CASSQRSQANYGYTF. CDR3 DNA: TGCGCCAGCAGCCAAAGGTCACAAGCTAACTATGGCTACACCTTC.

This clonotype has a handful of counts. The V gene is TRBV5-6, the J gene TRBJ1-4; no reliable D call. Germline CDR1 is SGHDT and CDR2 is YYEEEE. V was cut by 6 bases and J by 7 bases, with 16 bases left in between. This CDR3 is built from 14 residues. CDR3 in amino acids: CASTYWQDGEKLFF. In DNA, the CDR3 is TGTGCCAGCACCTACTGGCAGGACGGTGAAAAACTGTTTTTT.

This clonotype has more than one count but fewer than ten. J is TRBJ2-7 and V is TRBV5-6; D might be TRBD2 (5 bases). Germline CDR1 reads SGHDT; CDR2 reads YYEEEE. Trimming cost V 2 bases and J 7 bases, with 13 bases left between them. This CDR3 has 13 residues. CDR3 nucleotides: TGTGCCAGCAGCTTCCGGGGTCGAGATGAGCAGTACTTC. This gives the protein CASSFRGRDEQYF.

This chain connects TRBV4-2 to TRBJ2-5; TRBD2 agrees at 15 bases. Per the germline V gene, CDR1 is LGHNA and CDR2 is YNFKEQ. The CDR3 is 16 amino acids. V lost 4 bases and J lost 5; bases outside the gene matches: 5. CDR3 in DNA: TGTGCCAGCAGCCCAGGGACTAGCGGGGGGTACGAGACCCAGTACTTC. Protein product: CASSPGTSGGYETQYF.

This clonotype came up many times. The rearrangement joins TRBV12-3 or TRBV12-4 to TRBJ2-3; possibly TRBD1 for D (7 bases). Trimming removed 9 bases from V and 0 bases from J, with 19 bases in between. CDR3 length: 16 amino acids. CDR3 bases: TGTGCCAGTCGAGCAGGGGGGAGCCTTAGCACAGATACGCAGTATTTT. As protein: CASRAGGSLSTDTQYF.

This clonotype was observed a few times. The chain joins TRBV7-2 to TRBJ1-2; D is uncertain. Trimming stripped 4 bases from V and 12 bases from J, with 15 bases between. CDR3 length: 12 residues. The V gene's germline CDR1 is SGHTA and CDR2 FQGNSA. The CDR3 DNA reads as TGTGCCAGCAGCTACGACAAGTTGTCCCACACCTTC. Translating it yields CASSYDKLSHTF.

The chain is built from TRBV10-3 and TRBJ2-3; 11 bases map to TRBD2. The CDR3 runs 16 residues. Trimming cost V 5 bases and J 2 bases; bases outside gene matches: 6. Germline assignment: CDR1 ENHRY and CDR2 SYGVKD. The CDR3 here is CAISTGLAEHTDTQYF. DNA for the CDR3: TGTGCCATCAGTACGGGACTAGCGGAACACACAGATACGCAGTATTTT.

In its sample, this clonotype was seen a few times. DNA of the CDR3: TGTGCCAGCAGTTTATTGCCTAGTGCCTTCGCCACAGATACGCAGTATTTT. This translates into CASSLLPSAFATDTQYF. This chain links TRBV28 with TRBJ2-3; D is uncertain. CDR1 is MDHEN and CDR2 is SYDVKM in the germline V gene. The CDR3 contains 17 residues. V lost 1 base and J 2 bases, leaving 16 bases between the germline ends.

At least ten counts were recorded for this clonotype. This CDR3 reads CASSRPGQGRNTIYF. CDR3 coding DNA: TGTGCCAGCAGCCGACCGGGACAGGGGCGAAACACCATATATTTT. V usage is TRBV6-2 or TRBV6-3 and J usage is TRBJ1-3; 10 bases align to TRBD1. Germline values: CDR1 MNHEY, CDR2 SVGEGT. The ends lost 6 bases at V and 5 bases at J; junction bases unmatched: 7. This CDR3 is 15 amino acids long.

This clonotype was seen many times. The chain has TRBV7-6 and TRBJ1-2; TRBD1 aligns across 12 bases. Germline V gene data show CDR1 as SGHVS and CDR2 as FNYEAQ. Germline trimming cut 5 bases from V and 3 bases from J; bases unmatched to any gene: 7. The CDR3 extends over 16 amino acids. The CDR3 DNA sequence: TGTGCCAGCAGCCCCGGGACAGGGGGCGACTACTATGGCTACACCTTC. This translates into CASSPGTGGDYYGYTF.

This clonotype has ten or more counts. The chain uses TRBV12-3 or TRBV12-4 and TRBJ2-3; D not certain. Deletions cut 3 bases from V and 4 bases from J, with 5 bases between. The CDR3 consists of 12 residues. CDR3 sequence: CASSFFPDTQYF. The DNA of the CDR3 is TGTGCCAGCAGTTTTTTTCCAGATACGCAGTATTTT.

This clonotype was seen at least ten times. The V and J genes are TRBV28 and TRBJ2-4; 9 positions agree with TRBD1. CDR1 MDHEN and CDR2 SYDVKM come from the germline V gene. CDR3 length: 11 residues. With V trimmed by 3 bases and J by 13 bases, 1 base remained unmatched. The CDR3 DNA reads as TGTGCCAGCAGTTTGACAGGGGGGCAGTACTTC. Protein: CASSLTGGQYF.

For the CDR3, the DNA is TGTGCCACCAGTGATTCGGGGAACACTGAAGCTTTCTTT. Translated, it gives CATSDSGNTEAFF. V gene TRBV24-1 combines with J gene TRBJ1-1; D remains ambiguous. The CDR3 extends over 13 amino acids. The V gene's germline CDR1 is KGHDR and CDR2 SFDVKD. The V gene lost 2 bases and the J gene lost 1 base, with 4 bases spanning the gap.

This clonotype was picked up many times. The chain is built from TRBV29-1 and TRBJ2-7, with 10 bases fitting TRBD2. V was clipped by 4 bases and J by 4 bases; unmatched bases: 7. Germline-derived CDR1 and CDR2 are SQVTM and ANQGSEA. There are 14 residues in the CDR3. CDR3 sequence reads: CSVARASGGYEQYF. CDR3 DNA: TGCAGCGTTGCCCGGGCTAGCGGGGGATACGAGCAGTACTTC.

The rearrangement uses TRBV18 and TRBJ2-2; D remains unclear. The CDR3 has 14 residues. V was pared by 5 bases and J by 1 base, with 8 bases between. Germline V gene sequence: CDR1 KGHSH, CDR2 LQKENI. The CDR3 DNA is TGTGCCAGCTCAGACCAACAGAACACCGGGGAGCTGTTTTTT. Protein product: CASSDQQNTGELFF.